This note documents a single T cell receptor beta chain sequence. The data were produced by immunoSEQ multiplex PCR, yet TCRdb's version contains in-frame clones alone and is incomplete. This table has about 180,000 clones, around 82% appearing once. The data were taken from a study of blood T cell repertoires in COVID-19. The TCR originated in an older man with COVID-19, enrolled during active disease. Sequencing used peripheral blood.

CDR3: CSVDRGAKETQYF. The DNA for the CDR3 is TGCAGCGTTGATCGCGGGGCGAAAGAGACCCAGTACTTC. This chain connects TRBV29-1 to TRBJ2-5; D possibly corresponds to TRBD2 (6 bases). Trimming took 3 bases from V and 3 from J, leaving 11 bases between them. Germline V gene lookup returns CDR1 SQVTM and CDR2 ANQGSEA. The CDR3 loop spans 13 amino acids.